What follows describes a single TCR beta chain. Its antigen is as yet unknown. The data were taken from a study of T cell repertoires in cytomegalovirus infection. Turning to the study itself: Selected CMV epitopes included recently identified HLA-C-restricted ones as well as well-studied HLA-B-restricted ones. Study conclusions and caveats: The response measured ex vivo was dominated by TCR beta clonotypes (HLA-C-restricted and CMV-specific).

TCRdb re-called the reads through MiXCR, storing one row per CDR3 protein. The table has fewer than 1,000,000 distinct CDR3 sequences, approximately 31% seen once; the top ten hold about an eighth. The starting material was cultured CD8+ T cells from PBMCs, obtained from culture after CMV antigen stimulation. This sequence originates from a human donor in good health (CMV status not recorded). Some clones in this sample may be carry-over from other donors' samples.

Here the CDR3 reads CASSLAGTSGGNEQFF. The CDR3 DNA reads TGCGCCAGCAGCCTAGCCGGGACTAGCGGGGGTAATGAGCAGTTCTTC. The chain uses TRBV4-1 and TRBJ2-1, with 14 bases matching TRBD2. Losses at the gene ends were 4 bases for V and 7 bases for J; bases not matched to a gene: 6. The CDR3 loop spans 16 amino acids. Germline V gene sequence: CDR1 MGHRA, CDR2 YSYEKL.